This T cell receptor beta chain was captured by sequencing in a study of shared clonotypes between healthy human individuals. Naive CD45RA+ and memory CD45RA-negative subsets were split from CD4+ cells. Each cell subset's genomic DNA was divided evenly among several immunoSEQ plates. Produced via immunoSEQ multiplex PCR; TCRdb's table is partial and in-frame only. There are 600,000 to 750,000 clones in the sample; 72% occur only once, and 1.8% lies in the top ten. As to this clone: Its antigen is unidentified. A clone one base away is much larger, so this may be a read error.

J lost 4 bases, V lost 10 bases, and 12 bases had no gene match. This CDR3 is 16 amino acids long. Germline CDR1 is MNHEY and CDR2 is SMNVEV (reference sequence). The study's findings and limits: Researchers sampled blood only, noting tissue repertoires likely differ. The study found lower generation probabilities in non-shared clonotypes than in those shared by all four donors.

The chain is built from TRBV27 and TRBJ2-2; TRBD1 matches 10 bases. The TCR comes from a woman aged 25-40 years in good health. The sample comprised memory CD4+ T cells sorted from blood. Subset: CD45RA-negative fraction. The CDR3 DNA reads TGTGCCAACAGACCCGGGACAGGGGTGAGCACCGGGGAGCTGTTTTTT. It yields the protein CANRPGTGVSTGELFF.